This T cell receptor (beta chain) was identified during a study of molecular identifiers for immune sequencing clone quantification. For the study at large: Replicate runs used RNA from approximately 20,000 or 100,000 naive CD8 cells, which was split five ways into aliquots, and four of those aliquots were then sequenced.

The CDR3 sequence is 15 residues long. Germline V lookup: CDR1 SEHNR, CDR2 FQNEAQ (reference sequence). J gave up 4 bases and V 4 bases, and 6 bases lay outside the gene matches. This clonotype was seen ten or more times. TCRdb reanalysed the PCR reads using MiXCR and keeps one entry per CDR3 protein. There are about 500,000 distinct CDR3 sequences in the sample; roughly 24% occur only once, and around 0.76% lies in the top ten. Sorting isolated naive CD8 T cells as CD8+CD4-CCR7+CD45RA+ events. The receptor comes from a human donor in good health. Some libraries in this study had Jurkat cell RNA spiked in. Material for sequencing was naive CD8+ T cells from blood, with Jurkat cell RNA spiked in. Subset in this sample: FACS-sorted CD8+CD4-CCR7+CD45RA+ naive T cells. This chain links TRBV7-9 with TRBJ2-3; TRBD1 agrees at 9 bases. CDR3 protein: CASSYRDRVADTQYF. CDR3 coding DNA: TGTGCCAGCAGCTATCGGGACAGGGTAGCAGATACGCAGTATTTT.